This T cell receptor beta chain is from a study of early T cells in non-severe SARS-CoV-2 infection. This clonotype was seen only a few times. CDR1 and CDR2 (germline): MNHNS, SASEGT. The CDR3 sequence is 16 residues long. J lost 0 bases, V lost 0 bases, and 1 base had no gene match. From the 5' RACE reads, TCRdb called clonotypes with MiXCR, one entry per CDR3 protein. The sample contains 70,000 to 75,000 distinct CDR3 sequences, roughly an eighth of which appear only once. The sample comprised whole blood. This chain joins TRBV6-1 and TRBJ2-4; TRBD2 agrees at 8 bases. This TCR came from an adult who was a healthcare worker with PCR-confirmed SARS-CoV-2 infection or an uninfected control (not recorded which). CDR3 sequence: CASSEALAGAKNIQYF. CDR3 DNA sequence: TGTGCCAGCAGTGAAGCGCTAGCGGGAGCCAAAAACATTCAGTACTTC.